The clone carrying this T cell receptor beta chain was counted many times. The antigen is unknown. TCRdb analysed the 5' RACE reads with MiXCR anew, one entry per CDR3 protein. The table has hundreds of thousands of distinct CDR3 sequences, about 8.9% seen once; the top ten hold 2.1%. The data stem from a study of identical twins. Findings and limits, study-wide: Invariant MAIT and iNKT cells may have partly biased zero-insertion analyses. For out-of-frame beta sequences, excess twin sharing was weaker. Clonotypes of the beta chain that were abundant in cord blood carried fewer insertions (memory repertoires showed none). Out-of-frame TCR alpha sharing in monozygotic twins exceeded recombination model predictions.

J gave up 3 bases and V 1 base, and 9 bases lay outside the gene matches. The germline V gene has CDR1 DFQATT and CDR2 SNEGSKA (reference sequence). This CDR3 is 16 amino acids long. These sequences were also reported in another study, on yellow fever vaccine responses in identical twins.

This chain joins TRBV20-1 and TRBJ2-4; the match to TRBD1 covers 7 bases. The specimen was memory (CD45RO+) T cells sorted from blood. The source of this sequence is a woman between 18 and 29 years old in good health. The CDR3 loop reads CSARGGQGVGKNIQYF. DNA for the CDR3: TGCAGTGCTAGAGGCGGGCAGGGGGTGGGCAAAAACATTCAGTACTTC.